The 32 T cell receptor beta chains given below trace back to one sample, sequenced in a study of immune evolution from preneoplasia to lung adenocarcinoma. Repertoires were generated with immunoSEQ multiplex PCR, while TCRdb's copy carries only in-frame clones and drops some. This table has 23,000 or so clones, approximately 71% appearing once. Sequencing was carried out using FFPE invasive lung adenocarcinoma tissue. The receptors derive from a person between 55 and 69 years old with lung adenocarcinoma.

The chain recombines TRBV11-3 with TRBJ2-7; D ambiguous. V was clipped by 5 bases and J by 0 bases, with 14 bases between them. Germline V gene sequence: CDR1 SGHNT, CDR2 YENEEA. The CDR3 spans 15 residues. Here the CDR3 DNA reads TGTGCCAGCAGCCCGCAGGCGGTAAGCTCCTACGAGCAGTACTTC. It specifies CASSPQAVSSYEQYF.

The chain is built from TRBV9 and TRBJ2-3, with D unresolved. The germline V gene has CDR1 SGDLS and CDR2 YYNGEE. Between the trimmed V and J ends, which lost 0 bases and 4 bases, there was a span of 9 bases. This CDR3 is 14 amino acids long. CDR3 sequence reads: CASSVDWKADTQYF. Written as DNA, the CDR3 is TGTGCCAGCAGCGTAGATTGGAAAGCAGATACGCAGTATTTT.

V is TRBV21-1 and J is TRBJ1-1; TRBD1 is the table's D call and was not checked against the DNA. TRBV21-1 constitutes a pseudogene. CDR3 length: 13 residues. The CDR3 DNA follows: TGTGCCAGCGGACGGACAAGGGGGACTGAAGCTTTCTTT. Translating it yields CASGRTRGTEAFF.

This clone was recorded only once. V usage is TRBV28 and J usage is TRBJ2-2, with D perhaps TRBD2 (5 bases). In germline, CDR1 is MDHEN, CDR2 SYDVKM. V lost 1 base and J 6 bases, leaving 9 bases between the germline ends. The CDR3 contains 14 residues. CDR3 sequence reads: CASSLYRTSGELFF. The CDR3 DNA reads TGTGCCAGCAGTTTATACCGGACTTCCGGGGAGCTGTTTTTT.

The chain joins TRBV2 to TRBJ1-2; 10 nucleotides agree with TRBD1. The V segment lost 6 bases and the J segment 5 bases; nucleotides outside the gene matches: 3. Germline V gene lookup returns CDR1 SNHLY and CDR2 FYNNEI. The CDR3 loop spans 13 amino acids. The CDR3 here is CASRGDRGYGYTF. The CDR3 region has the DNA TGTGCCAGCAGGGGGGACAGGGGATATGGCTACACCTTC. Complete variable domain (other parts from reference TRBV2 and TRBJ1-2): EPEVTQTPSHQVTQMGQEVILRCVPISNHLYFYWYRQILGQKVEFLVSFYNNEISEKSEIFDDQFSVERPDGSNFTLKIRSTKLEDSAMYFCASRGDRGYGYTFGSGTRLTVV.

In its sample, this clone was seen once. This chain uses TRBV29-1 with TRBJ2-3; 7 bases are shared with TRBD2. J lost 1 base, V lost 2 bases, and 15 bases had no gene match. The CDR3 spans 18 residues. CDR1 and CDR2 from the germline V gene are SQVTM and ANQGSEA. CDR3 coding DNA: TGCAGCGTTGAATATGTAGGTGGGCGGGAGAGACGCACAGATACGCAGTATTTT. Its translation: CSVEYVGGRERRTDTQYF.

This clone came up a few times. The J gene is TRBJ2-2, the V gene TRBV7-2; the D gene could be TRBD1 or TRBD2 (6 bases each). There are 16 residues in the CDR3. Germline values: CDR1 SGHTA, CDR2 FQGNSA. V was clipped by 1 base and J by 8 bases, with 17 bases between them. The CDR3 nucleotides are TGTGCCAGCAGCTTAGAATCGGGGGCCACAAGGGGGGAGCTGTTTTTT. Its translation is CASSLESGATRGELFF.

The V gene is TRBV5-1, the J gene TRBJ2-7; TRBD1 might be the D (6 bases). V dropped 4 bases and J dropped 2 bases, with 16 bases sitting between them. The CDR3 consists of 15 residues. Germline loops: CDR1 SGHRS, CDR2 YFSETQ. The CDR3 is CASSRFRDNTYEQYF. The CDR3 DNA is TGCGCCAGCAGCCGTTTCCGGGACAACACCTACGAGCAGTACTTC.

The gene calls are TRBV4-1 and TRBJ1-5; the D is unclear. This CDR3 is 18 amino acids long. Germline CDR1 reads MGHRA; CDR2 reads YSYEKL. Trimming stripped 0 bases from V and 3 bases from J, with 18 bases between. The CDR3 DNA is TGCGCCAGCAGCCAAGATTTGGGCTTTAGCCGAACCAATCAGCCCCAGCATTTT. Translated: CASSQDLGFSRTNQPQHF.

The V call is TRBV4-1, the J call TRBJ1-1; 9 bases line up with TRBD1. V was pared by 2 bases and J by 4 bases, with 8 bases of the junction left unmatched. Germline CDR1 is MGHRA and CDR2 is YSYEKL. There are 16 residues in the CDR3. The CDR3: CASSQNTGGGSTEAFF. CDR3 DNA: TGCGCCAGCAGCCAAAACACAGGGGGCGGGAGCACTGAAGCTTTCTTT.

The chain employs TRBV30 and TRBJ2-1; 7 nucleotides align to TRBD2. The CDR3 totals 14 residues. The J segment lost 9 bases and the V segment lost 5 bases, leaving 13 bases of the junction unmatched. Germline lookup yields CDR1 GTSNPN and CDR2 SVGIG (reference sequence). CDR3 region: CAWGAMGGKGEQFF. Written as DNA, the CDR3 is TGTGCCTGGGGCGCGATGGGAGGGAAGGGTGAGCAGTTCTTC. Looking up the rest from reference TRBV30 and TRBJ2-1 gives the full variable domain: SQTIHQWPATLVQPVGSPLSLECTVEGTSNPNLYWYRQAAGRGLQLLFYSVGIGQISSEVPQNLSASRPQDRQFILSSKKLLLSDSGFYLCAWGAMGGKGEQFFGPGTRLTVL.

This clone was seen just once. The rearrangement links TRBV25-1 to TRBJ1-1; D not certain. Germline V gene lookup returns CDR1 MGHDK and CDR2 SYGVNS. Trimming removed 5 bases from V and 0 bases from J, with 13 bases in between. The CDR3 loop spans 15 amino acids. The CDR3: CASSPPEVMNTEAFF. CDR3 DNA: TGTGCCAGCAGTCCCCCCGAGGTCATGAACACTGAAGCTTTCTTT.

The chain employs TRBV28 and TRBJ2-7; no clear D gene. Per the germline V gene, CDR1 is MDHEN and CDR2 is SYDVKM. The V end lost 7 bases, the J end lost 0 bases, and 13 bases lay between the germline ends. The CDR3 runs to 14 residues. The CDR3 DNA is TGTGCCAGCACCTCGGAGACGTCCTCCTACGAGCAGTACTTC. Translation gives CASTSETSSYEQYF.

V is TRBV29-1 and J is TRBJ1-1, with 8 positions matching TRBD1. Germline V gives CDR1 SQVTM, CDR2 ANQGSEA. This CDR3 has 14 residues. J was trimmed by 0 bases and V by 3 bases; bases with no gene match: 3. The CDR3 DNA sequence: TGCAGCGTTGACGGACAGGGAATGAACACTGAAGCTTTCTTT. It specifies CSVDGQGMNTEAFF.

The J gene is TRBJ2-7, the V gene TRBV28; D may be TRBD1 or TRBD2 (6 bases each). The CDR3 consists of 14 residues. V was trimmed by 1 base and J by 4 bases, leaving 11 bases between them. Germline loops: CDR1 MDHEN, CDR2 SYDVKM. The CDR3 loop reads CASSLSQGRYEQYF. CDR3 nucleotides: TGTGCCAGCAGTTTATCCCAGGGGAGGTACGAGCAGTACTTC.

In its sample, this clone was seen a few times. The chain carries TRBV6-1 and TRBJ2-7; D is perhaps TRBD1 (9 bases). The germline CDR1 and CDR2 sequences are MNHNS and SASEGT. There are 14 residues in the CDR3. The V gene lost 7 bases and the J gene lost 3 bases, with 16 bases spanning the gap. The CDR3 here is CASISGTGYYEQYF. The CDR3 DNA is TGTGCCAGCATTAGCGGGACAGGGTACTACGAGCAGTACTTC.

Written as DNA, the CDR3 is TGTGCCAGCAGTTACAGTGCAACTAATGAAAAACTGTTTTTT. Translation: CASSYSATNEKLFF. This rearrangement joins TRBV6-5 to TRBJ1-4; D not resolved. In germline, CDR1 is MNHEY, CDR2 SVGAGI. This CDR3 comprises 14 residues. V gave up 2 bases and J gave up 0 bases, with 4 bases separating them.

There are a few counts of this clone. The chain couples TRBV18 to TRBJ2-5; D gene ambiguous. The CDR3 has 15 residues. Trimming took 3 bases from V and 1 from J, leaving 12 bases between them. CDR1 KGHSH and CDR2 LQKENI come from the germline V gene. The CDR3 reads CASSPRWQSQETQYF. CDR3 sequence (DNA): TGTGCCAGCTCACCCCGGTGGCAGTCCCAAGAGACCCAGTACTTC.

The chain carries TRBV18 and TRBJ1-1; D might be TRBD1 (6 bases). The CDR3 loop spans 14 amino acids. Germline loops: CDR1 KGHSH, CDR2 LQKENI. V lost 2 bases to trimming and J lost 7 bases, with 14 bases between them. This CDR3 reads CASSPAFGQREAFF. Here the CDR3 DNA reads TGTGCCAGCTCACCAGCCTTTGGACAGCGTGAAGCTTTCTTT.

This clone was seen a handful of times. The J gene is TRBJ2-2, the V gene TRBV6-1; the D is unclear. V shed 7 bases and J shed 4 bases, with 10 bases lying between them. The CDR3 length is 13 residues. CDR1 and CDR2 (germline): MNHNS, SASEGT. The CDR3 DNA follows: TGTGCCAGCAAGACGAGGACCACCGGGGAGCTGTTTTTT. Translated: CASKTRTTGELFF.

This chain uses TRBV6-1 with TRBJ2-3; 7 bases line up with TRBD1. This CDR3 spans 16 amino acids. With V trimmed by 4 bases and J by 0 bases, 7 bases remained unmatched. Germline V gives CDR1 MNHNS, CDR2 SASEGT. The CDR3 is CASSGTGPFSTDTQYF. CDR3 nucleotide sequence: TGTGCCAGCAGTGGGACAGGACCCTTCAGCACAGATACGCAGTATTTT.

The chain links TRBV28 to TRBJ2-1; D unclear. CDR3 length equals 15 residues. Trimming removed 1 base from V and 4 bases from J, with 11 bases in between. Germline V gene lookup returns CDR1 MDHEN and CDR2 SYDVKM. CDR3 DNA sequence: TGTGCCAGCAGTTTATCCCGAACCTCATACAATGAGCAGTTCTTC. Protein product: CASSLSRTSYNEQFF.

The chain carries TRBV4-1 and TRBJ2-2, with D perhaps assigned TRBD1 or TRBD2 (5 bases each). Germline CDR1 is MGHRA and CDR2 is YSYEKL. The CDR3 sequence is 14 residues long. Trimming stripped 1 base from V and 6 bases from J, with 9 bases between. This chain's CDR3 is CASSQAGTPGELFF. CDR3 bases: TGCGCCAGCAGCCAAGCCGGGACCCCCGGGGAGCTGTTTTTT.

The chain has TRBV11-2 and TRBJ2-1; 7 bases align to TRBD2. CDR3 size: 14 residues. Germline V gene sequence: CDR1 SGHAT, CDR2 FQNNGV. J was trimmed by 3 bases and V by 4 bases; bases with no gene match: 3. The CDR3 DNA reads as TGTGCCAGCAGCTCGGGACTATTCTACAATGAGCAGTTCTTC. Protein: CASSSGLFYNEQFF.

The CDR3 loop reads CATSRVGRPETQYF. The CDR3 nucleotides are TGTGCCACCAGCAGAGTTGGACGGCCAGAGACCCAGTACTTC. The rearrangement uses TRBV15 and TRBJ2-5; D is unclear. The CDR3 is 14 residues long. Per the germline V gene, CDR1 is LNHNV and CDR2 is YYDKDF (reference sequence). Trimming shortened V by 1 base and J by 4 bases, and 10 bases separated the two germline ends.

V gene TRBV11-1 combines with J gene TRBJ2-1; 7 nucleotides match TRBD1. J gave up 7 bases and V 3 bases, and 9 bases lay outside the gene matches. The CDR3 sequence is 15 residues long. Germline-derived CDR1 and CDR2 are SGHAT and FQDESV (reference sequence). CDR3 sequence reads: CASSFQGQANNEQFF. Written as DNA, the CDR3 is TGTGCCAGCAGCTTCCAAGGACAGGCGAATAATGAGCAGTTCTTC.

The chain is built from TRBV18 and TRBJ2-7; TRBD2 matches 8 bases. Germline V gene lookup returns CDR1 KGHSH and CDR2 LQKENI. There are 16 residues in the CDR3. V trimming: 3 bases; J trimming: 3 bases; junction bases outside the gene matches: 10. CDR3 sequence: CASSPLAAGGSYEQYF. CDR3 DNA sequence: TGTGCCAGCTCACCCCTTGCTGCGGGAGGCAGCTACGAGCAGTACTTC.

V is TRBV27 and J is TRBJ1-5; no clear D. Trimming took 0 bases from V and 1 from J, leaving 7 bases between them. Per the germline V gene, CDR1 is MNHEY and CDR2 is SMNVEV (reference sequence). This CDR3 contains 15 residues. In nucleotides, the CDR3 is TGTGCCAGCAGTTTATCGGGGTTGAGCAATCAGCCCCAGCATTTT. Its translation: CASSLSGLSNQPQHF.

This sequence joins TRBV12-5 and TRBJ1-2; D unresolved. Germline values: CDR1 LGHNT, CDR2 FRNRAP. V was shortened by 4 bases and J by 3 bases, with 24 bases between the two germline ends. This CDR3 spans 18 amino acids. The CDR3 DNA follows: TGTGCTAGTGGTTCCCCCGATGGAGCACCTTCCTCTTACTATGGCTACACCTTC. Its translation is CASGSPDGAPSSYYGYTF.

This clone was observed a few times. CDR3 DNA sequence: TGCAGCGTTGAGGGACGGGCTAGCGGGAGGAATGAGCAGTTCTTC. Protein sequence: CSVEGRASGRNEQFF. The chain links TRBV29-1 to TRBJ2-1; 11 bases line up with TRBD2. Unmatched junction bases numbered 8, after V lost 3 bases and J lost 7 bases. The CDR3 is 15 residues long. Germline V CDR1 and CDR2: SQVTM, ANQGSEA.

Sample share makes this clone medium-sized. The same CDR3 is also encoded by other DNA sequences in this sample. The rearrangement joins TRBV5-1 to TRBJ1-1; D remains unclear. V was shortened by 0 bases and J by 0 bases, with 6 bases between the two germline ends. This CDR3 spans 14 amino acids. Germline assignment: CDR1 SGHRS and CDR2 YFSETQ. This CDR3 is CASSLDGMNTEAFF. The CDR3 DNA reads as TGCGCCAGCAGCTTGGACGGTATGAACACTGAAGCTTTCTTT.

The rearrangement joins TRBV7-9 to TRBJ2-7, with unresolved D. The CDR3 sequence is 13 residues long. CDR1 is SEHNR and CDR2 is FQNEAQ in the germline V gene (reference sequence). V was shortened by 0 bases and J by 3 bases, with 6 bases between the two germline ends. The CDR3 spells CASSLARGYEQYF. The CDR3 DNA reads as TGTGCCAGCAGCTTAGCGAGAGGCTACGAGCAGTACTTC.